A selection of T cell receptor beta chains follows, all from one sample in a study of identical twins. TCRdb reprocessed the 5' RACE reads via MiXCR and lists one record per CDR3 protein. Of 450,000 to 600,000 distinct CDR3 sequences in the sample, about 22% are singletons; the top ten hold 0.4% to 0.6%. These data are also associated with another study on yellow fever vaccine responses in identical twins.

Sequencing was carried out using CD4+ T cells sorted from blood. The source is a woman in her late teens or twenties in good health. Each CDR3 is given with its conserved first and last residue. The D gene is left open where the match is weak. The size entry is marked missing in some rows and otherwise reads once, few, many or a size class.

>TRBV5-1|TRBD1|TRBJ1-4|.
TGCGCCAGCAGCGCTGACAGGGAGGGTGAAAAACTGTTTTTT
CASSADREGEKLFF
>TRBV11-1|.|TRBJ2-1|.
TGTGCCAGCGGGGGGCCGACTAGGACGGGTGTTAACTACAATGAGCAGTTCTTC
CASGGPTRTGVNYNEQFF
>TRBV10-3|TRBD2|TRBJ2-1|few
TGTGCCACCCTAAGACTAGCGGGGGGCTCCTACAATGAGCAGTTCTTC
CATLRLAGGSYNEQFF
>TRBV6-1|TRBD1|TRBJ1-5|few
TGTGCCAGCAGACAACAGGGGAATCCAGGTAATCAGCCCCAGCATTTT
CASRQQGNPGNQPQHF
>TRBV5-5|.|TRBJ2-7|.
TGTGCCAGCAGCTCCGGGACTCCCAGGGGGCAGTACTTC
CASSSGTPRGQYF
>TRBV28|.|TRBJ2-2|few
TGTGCCAGCAGGGTAGGGGGAGCAAACACCGGGGAGCTGTTTTTT
CASRVGGANTGELFF
>TRBV7-9|TRBD2|TRBJ2-1|few
TGTGCCAGCAGCTCCCTCACACTAGCGGGGGAGCAGTTCTTC
CASSSLTLAGEQFF
>TRBV24-1|.|TRBJ2-1|.
TGTGCCACCAGTGATTCGGGGTACTACAATGAGCAGTTCTTC
CATSDSGYYNEQFF
>TRBV6-2/TRBV6-3|.|TRBJ2-1|.
TGTGCCAGCAGTTACTCTATTCTGGGGCCCTCGAATGAGCAGTTCTTC
CASSYSILGPSNEQFF
>TRBV5-6|.|TRBJ2-1|.
TGTGCCAGCAGCTTGGTGTCCGCCTCCTACAATGAGCAGTTCTTC
CASSLVSASYNEQFF
>TRBV5-1|TRBD2|TRBJ2-3|few
TGCGCCAGCAGCTTGTCCACTTCGGCGGGAGGGGCAGATACGCAGTATTTT
CASSLSTSAGGADTQYF
>TRBV19|.|TRBJ2-4|few
TGTGCCAGTAAGGTAATAGGTAGTAACATTCAGTACTTC
CASKVIGSNIQYF
>TRBV24-1|.|TRBJ2-1|.
TGTGCCACCAGTGATCCGGGCAGGGAGCAGTTCTTC
CATSDPGREQFF
>TRBV12-3/TRBV12-4|.|TRBJ2-2|many
TGTGCCAGCAGTCCTGGGGCCGGGGAGCTGTTTTTT
CASSPGAGELFF
>TRBV12-3/TRBV12-4|.|TRBJ1-2|many
TGTGCCAGCAGTTTAGGACCGAACCTTAGCTACACCTTC
CASSLGPNLSYTF
>TRBV11-2|TRBD1|TRBJ2-5|few
TGTGCCAGCAGCCTCATTCAAGGGGGCGGGGAGACCCAGTACTTC
CASSLIQGGGETQYF
>TRBV12-3/TRBV12-4|.|TRBJ2-2|.
TGTGCCAGCAGTTGGATCTCTGGCGGGGAGCTGTTTTTT
CASSWISGGELFF
>TRBV3-1|.|TRBJ2-5|.
TGTGCCAGCAGCCAAGATTTCATCCAGACCCAGTACTTC
CASSQDFIQTQYF
>TRBV12-3/TRBV12-4|.|TRBJ1-2|.
TGTGCCAGCAGCGGGGGACCGGCAAAGGGTGGCTACACCTTC
CASSGGPAKGGYTF
>TRBV18|.|TRBJ2-7|.
TGTGCCAGCTCCCACGGGACCACATCTGGGGCCGAGCAGTACTTC
CASSHGTTSGAEQYF
>TRBV12-3/TRBV12-4|.|TRBJ2-3|.
TGTGCCAGCAAGGCGTCGGGGGAAACGCAGTATTTT
CASKASGETQYF
>TRBV3-1|.|TRBJ1-3|.
TGTGCCAGCAGCCTCCCCACTTACCCGGGGGGAAACACCATATATTTT
CASSLPTYPGGNTIYF
>TRBV4-1|.|TRBJ2-4|.
TGCGCCAGCAGCCAAGATGGGCCTCGACTCCTCGTGGGGAACATTCAGTACTTC
CASSQDGPRLLVGNIQYF
>TRBV28|.|TRBJ2-2|.
TGTGCCAGCAGTCTAGACAACTGGGTTGACACCGGGGAGCTGTTTTTT
CASSLDNWVDTGELFF
>TRBV19|.|TRBJ1-1|.
TGTGCCAGTTCGATCCGGGAGGAAAGAGAAGCTTTCTTT
CASSIREEREAFF
>TRBV29-1|.|TRBJ2-5|.
TGCAGCGTTGGGCAAGTCCTCCAAGAGACCCAGTACTTC
CSVGQVLQETQYF
>TRBV9|.|TRBJ2-2|few
TGTGCCAGCAGCGTGCGCGGGACTCGGAACACCGGGGAGCTGTTTTTT
CASSVRGTRNTGELFF
>TRBV28|.|TRBJ2-6|.
TGTGCCAGCAGTTTAACTGGGGGAGGGGCCAACGTCCTGACTTTC
CASSLTGGGANVLTF
>TRBV7-9|TRBD1|TRBJ1-2|few
TGTGCCAGCAGCCCGAAGACAGGGGGTCATGGCTACACCTTC
CASSPKTGGHGYTF
>TRBV3-1|TRBD1|TRBJ1-6|.
TGTGCCAGCAGCCAACCGGACAGGGGCCTCCACTTT
CASSQPDRGLHF
>TRBV27|.|TRBJ2-3|few
TGTGCCAGCAGTCCCCAGTTGGACCTCACAGATACGCAGTATTTT
CASSPQLDLTDTQYF
>TRBV20-1|TRBD1|TRBJ1-2|few
TGCAGTGCTAGCCCGACAGGGGTTGATGGCTACACCTTC
CSASPTGVDGYTF
>TRBV4-1|.|TRBJ1-1|few
TGCGCCAGCAGCCAAGATGTGGGGGTTGAGGCTTTCTTT
CASSQDVGVEAFF
>TRBV20-1|TRBD2|TRBJ2-4|few
TGCAGTGCCAACCCTAGCGGGAGGGCAAACATTCAGTACTTC
CSANPSGRANIQYF
>TRBV12-3/TRBV12-4|.|TRBJ1-6|few
TGTGCCAGCACGCTACAGGGAGTTAATTCACCCCTCCACTTT
CASTLQGVNSPLHF
>TRBV12-3/TRBV12-4|.|TRBJ2-2|once
TGTGCCAGCAGCCAAGGGGTACAGACCGGGGAGCTGTTTTTT
CASSQGVQTGELFF
>TRBV7-9|.|TRBJ2-2|few
TGTGCCAGCAGCTCCTGGACAGCCAAAGAGCTGTTTTTT
CASSSWTAKELFF
>TRBV7-9|TRBD2|TRBJ2-7|.
TGTGCCAGCAGCCCCAGTTGGGGACTAGCGGGAGAGTACGAGCAGTACTTC
CASSPSWGLAGEYEQYF
>TRBV5-1|TRBD1|TRBJ2-2|.
TGCGCCAGCAGCTTTACGGACAGGGGGCTGAGTCTCTCCGCCGGGGAGCTGTTTTTT
CASSFTDRGLSLSAGELFF
>TRBV25-1|.|TRBJ1-2|.
TGTGCCAGCAGTGGAGGTTTGGGAGGGCCCGGTGGCTACACCTTC
CASSGGLGGPGGYTF
>TRBV2|TRBD2|TRBJ2-1|.
TGTGCCAGCATGAATTATGGTGCTAGCGGGAAAAAAGGGCACAATGAGCAGTTCTTC
CASMNYGASGKKGHNEQFF
>TRBV20-1|.|TRBJ2-5|few
TGCAGTGCTCCTCCTTCGACCGGGGGACAGGAGACCCAGTACTTC
CSAPPSTGGQETQYF
>TRBV15|TRBD2|TRBJ2-1|.
TGTGCCACCAGCAGAGATGCCGCCCTAGCGGCTGAGCAGTTCTTC
CATSRDAALAAEQFF
>TRBV5-5|.|TRBJ2-5|few
TGTGCCAGCAGCTTGGAGATGACATCCCAATACTTC
CASSLEMTSQYF
>TRBV20-1|.|TRBJ1-2|few
TGCAGTGCTAGAACTTCTCAGGGCGCCTTTGGCTACACCTTC
CSARTSQGAFGYTF
>TRBV12-3/TRBV12-4|.|TRBJ2-3|many
TGTGCCAGCAGTTTAGGTGGTGGTTTCACAGATACGCAGTATTTT
CASSLGGGFTDTQYF
>TRBV4-1|.|TRBJ2-5|few
TGCGCCAGCAGCCAAGGGTCAGGTTCCCTCGGCAGGGCCCAGTACTTC
CASSQGSGSLGRAQYF
>TRBV5-5|TRBD2|TRBJ2-3|.
TGTGCCAGCAGCTACTTAGCGGGAGAAAGAGATACGCAGTATTTT
CASSYLAGERDTQYF
>TRBV7-9|.|TRBJ2-1|.
TGTGCCAGCAGCTTGGATGGTTTGAGTCCCTTGGAGTTCTTC
CASSLDGLSPLEFF
>TRBV24-1|TRBD1|TRBJ2-1|.
TGTGCCACCAGTGATCGTTCGGACAGGGGGGTGCACAATGAGCAGTTCTTC
CATSDRSDRGVHNEQFF
>TRBV7-9|.|TRBJ1-2|.
TGTGCCAGCGGTATCGGGGGCCTCTATGGCTACACCTTC
CASGIGGLYGYTF
>TRBV4-2|.|TRBJ2-7|.
TGTGCCAGCAGCCAAGGAATGGCTGAGGACTACGAGCAGTACTTC
CASSQGMAEDYEQYF
>TRBV5-1|TRBD1|TRBJ2-2|.
TGCGCCAGCAGCTGGGACAGGGGAGGATCCGGGGAGCTGTTTTTT
CASSWDRGGSGELFF
>TRBV3-1|TRBD2|TRBJ2-2|.
TGTGCCAGCAGCCAATCCACTAGCGGGAGAGGATCGGGGGAGCTGTTTTTT
CASSQSTSGRGSGELFF
>TRBV4-1|TRBD1|TRBJ1-1|.
TGCGCCAGCAGCCATCTCTCCTCCAGGGACAGACCTTTCTTT
CASSHLSSRDRPFF
>TRBV12-3/TRBV12-4|.|TRBJ1-5|.
TGTGCCAGCCGAAATAACAATCAGCCCCAGCATTTT
CASRNNNQPQHF
>TRBV6-1|TRBD2|TRBJ2-3|few
TGTGCCAGCAGAAAAACTAGCGGGTCCGTCACAGATACGCAGTATTTT
CASRKTSGSVTDTQYF
>TRBV15|TRBD1|TRBJ1-5|few
TGTGCCACCAGCAGGGACAGGGATAGCAATCAGCCCCAGCATTTT
CATSRDRDSNQPQHF